Below, one TCR beta chain is given with its context. TCRdb keeps only in-frame clones here, not all; method: immunoSEQ multiplex PCR. Among fewer than 75,000 clones listed, 80% to 85% were seen once. These data belong to a study of blood T cell repertoires in COVID-19. About the research overall: The cDNA or gDNA used as material had been derived from T cells, B-cell-depleted T cells, or PBMCs.

This TCR was recovered from a human donor in a cohort sampled during active COVID-19. The sample consisted of peripheral blood.

The CDR3 sequence: CASSWTGQGRIDTQYF. The CDR3 DNA reads TGCGCCAGCAGCTGGACCGGACAGGGTAGGATAGATACGCAGTATTTT. The chain combines TRBV5-1 with TRBJ2-3; 8 bases map to TRBD1. In germline, CDR1 is SGHRS, CDR2 YFSETQ. This CDR3 region has 16 residues. J was trimmed by 5 bases and V by 3 bases; bases with no gene match: 11.